This T cell receptor beta chain was captured in a study of control samples from healthy donors and cancer patients. The CDR3 contains 14 residues. Trimming left V 2 bases short and J 1 base short, with 8 bases between. Germline loops: CDR1 LGHDT, CDR2 YNNKEL (reference sequence). Only in-frame clones appear in the TCRdb table, and some are missing; sequencing was by immunoSEQ multiplex PCR. The sample holds about 110,000 clones, 90% seen once. The sample comprised blood. The sequence derives from a human donor in good health. The donor label of this sample is uncertain. The chain uses TRBV3-1 (or the pseudogene TRBV3-2) and TRBJ1-1, with D hard to call. The CDR3 bases are TGTGCCAGCAGCCAAAGCATTGAGAACACTGAAGCTTTCTTT. As protein: CASSQSIENTEAFF.